This T cell receptor beta chain was recorded in a study of T cells after yellow fever vaccination. For the study at large: Some fractions had low cell numbers, and these were prepared with SMART-Seq v4 Ultra Low Input.

This clonotype was recorded a few times. The study made its TCR cDNA through 5'RACE template switching. That step introduced a universal primer site along with UMIs. MiXCR, run by TCRdb on the 5' RACE reads, gives a single entry per CDR3 protein. The sample includes 450,000 to 650,000 distinct CDR3 sequences, less than 15% of them seen just once. The specimen comprised PBMCs, sampled on the day of the yellow fever booster vaccination. The clonotype originates from a man in his thirties or forties who received the YFV17D yellow fever vaccine.

CDR3 sequence reads: CASSLRETTGELFF. CDR3 nucleotide sequence: TGTGCCAGCTCTCTTAGGGAAACCACCGGGGAGCTGTTTTTT. This chain uses TRBV5-6 with TRBJ2-2; D gene uncertain. Germline loops: CDR1 SGHDT, CDR2 YYEEEE. The ends were cut back, 7 bases at V and 4 bases at J, with 14 bases in the middle. This CDR3 region has 14 residues. The full variable domain, in which reference TRBV5-6 and TRBJ2-2 provide the parts outside the CDR3, is DAGVTQSPTHLIKTRGQQVTLRCSPKSGHDTVSWYQQALGQGPQFIFQYYEEEERQRGNFPDRFSGHQFPNYSSELNVNALLLGDSALYLCASSLRETTGELFFGEGSRLTVL.